This T cell receptor (beta chain) was sequenced in a study of CD8 T cells in Susac syndrome. Roughly 0.45 to 1 ug RNA was reverse transcribed with random hexamers. TCRdb used MiXCR to reprocess the immunoSEQ multiplex PCR reads, holding one entry per CDR3 protein. This table holds roughly 190,000 distinct CDR3 sequences, approximately 94% found once. The CDR3 is 14 residues long. Germline V gene lookup returns CDR1 SEHNR and CDR2 FQNEAQ (reference sequence). Trimming removed 5 bases at V and 1 base at J, with 11 bases between. Sequenced material: CD4+ T cells from PBMCs. The gene calls are TRBV7-9 and TRBJ1-1, with TRBD1 as a possible D gene (5 bases). This TCR derives from a human donor in good health. The CDR3 sequence is CASSPGTQNTEAFF. The CDR3 coding sequence is TGTGCCAGCAGCCCAGGGACGCAGAACACTGAAGCTTTCTTT.